These 22 T cell receptor beta chains were all obtained from the same sample, sequenced in a study of blood T cell repertoires in COVID-19. The protocol was immunoSEQ multiplex PCR, while the TCRdb copy is restricted to in-frame clones and leaves out a portion. This sample has more than 200,000 clones, with around 87% found just once. Sequencing was performed on peripheral blood. The receptors here all came from a woman aged 55-70 years with COVID-19, enrolled during active disease.

The V call is TRBV7-9, the J call TRBJ1-4; D not resolved. This CDR3 region has 18 residues. Germline V CDR1 and CDR2: SEHNR, FQNEAQ (reference sequence). Trimming shortened V by 5 bases and J by 0 bases, and 19 bases separated the two germline ends. The CDR3 DNA reads TGTGCCAGCAGCCCCCCACGTCTCGGTGCTGCAACTAATGAAAAACTGTTTTTT. Amino acid sequence: CASSPPRLGAATNEKLFF.

The CDR3 region has the DNA TGTGCCAGCAGCTTAAGGGGGAGGTGGGACGAAGGGGCCAACGTCCTGACTTTC. This sequence encodes CASSLRGRWDEGANVLTF. The V gene is TRBV7-3, the J gene TRBJ2-6, with D perhaps matching TRBD2 (6 bases). From germline, CDR1 is SGHTA and CDR2 FQGTGA. Trimming pared 1 base from V and 4 bases from J, leaving 17 bases between. The CDR3 runs to 18 residues. Combining the CDR3 with reference TRBV7-3 and TRBJ2-6 gives the whole variable domain GAGVSQTPSNKVTEKGKYVELRCDPISGHTALYWYRQSLGQGPEFLIYFQGTGAADDSGLPNDRFFAVRPEGSVSTLKIQRTERGDSAVYLCASSLRGRWDEGANVLTFGAGSRLTVL.

The V gene is TRBV7-9, the J gene TRBJ2-1; 7 bases agree with TRBD2. The CDR3 length is 15 residues. Germline V gene sequence: CDR1 SEHNR, CDR2 FQNEAQ (reference sequence). Trimming removed 0 bases from V and 10 bases from J; junction bases left unmatched: 9. The chain's CDR3 is CASSLALAEGGEQFF. As DNA, the CDR3 is TGTGCCAGCAGCTTAGCTCTAGCGGAGGGCGGGGAGCAGTTCTTC.

This chain connects TRBV19 to TRBJ2-1; D gene ambiguous. The CDR3 is 15 residues long. Per the germline V gene, CDR1 is LNHDA and CDR2 is SQIVND (reference sequence). Between the trimmed V and J ends, which lost 0 bases and 1 base, there was a span of 7 bases. The CDR3 region is CASSIDLVSYNEQFF. DNA for the CDR3: TGTGCCAGTAGTATAGATCTTGTTTCCTACAATGAGCAGTTCTTC.

V is TRBV7-2 and J is TRBJ2-3; 14 nucleotides line up with TRBD2. J was trimmed by 6 bases and V by 4 bases; bases with no gene match: 6. The CDR3 loop spans 16 amino acids. Germline V lookup: CDR1 SGHTA, CDR2 FQGNSA. CDR3 DNA: TGTGCCAGCAGCTCAGCGGGACTAGCGGGGGCCGATACGCAGTATTTT. It encodes CASSSAGLAGADTQYF.

This chain joins TRBV27 and TRBJ2-3; D perhaps matches TRBD2 (5 bases). The CDR3 runs 15 residues. Germline V gene data show CDR1 as MNHEY and CDR2 as SMNVEV (reference sequence). V lost 6 bases, J lost 2 bases, and 15 bases lay in between. This CDR3 reads CASSGLPGVTDTQYF. The CDR3 DNA is TGTGCCAGCAGCGGACTCCCTGGTGTCACAGATACGCAGTATTTT.

The gene calls are TRBV5-1 and TRBJ2-5, with TRBD1 identical over 7 bases. The CDR3 has 16 amino acids. With 4 bases clipped from V and 2 bases from J, the junction kept 11 bases outside the gene matches. The germline V gene encodes CDR1 SGHRS and CDR2 YFSETQ. CDR3 coding DNA: TGCGCCAGCAGCCAGCCACCGGGACAGACACAAGAGACCCAGTACTTC. Its protein product is CASSQPPGQTQETQYF.

The chain combines TRBV6-5 with TRBJ2-2, with 13 positions matching TRBD2. Trimming took 6 bases from V and 5 from J; bases not matched to a gene: 3. The CDR3 runs to 15 residues. Germline CDR1 reads MNHEY; CDR2 reads SVGAGI. Here the CDR3 DNA reads TGTGCCAGCAGCTTGACTAGCGGGAGGACCGGGGAGCTGTTTTTT. This encodes CASSLTSGRTGELFF.

The chain carries TRBV19 and TRBJ2-7; D might be TRBD2 (6 bases). CDR1 LNHDA and CDR2 SQIVND come from the germline V gene (reference sequence). V was pared by 6 bases and J by 6 bases, with 30 bases between. The CDR3 spans 18 residues. CDR3: CASSLGLGQANLGGEQYF. The CDR3, as DNA: TGTGCCAGTAGCCTAGGCCTGGGGCAGGCCAACCTGGGGGGCGAGCAGTACTTC. The whole variable domain, remainder taken from reference TRBV19 and TRBJ2-7, is DGGITQSPKYLFRKEGQNVTLSCEQNLNHDAMYWYRQDPGQGLRLIYYSQIVNDFQKGDIAEGYSVSREKKESFPLTVTSAQKNPTAFYLCASSLGLGQANLGGEQYFGPGTRLTVT.

This clone was seen once. The V call is TRBV6-5, the J call TRBJ1-2; D remains unclear. The germline V gene has CDR1 MNHEY and CDR2 SVGAGI. The CDR3 is 14 amino acids. V shed 6 bases and J shed 0 bases, with 11 bases lying between them. The CDR3 spells CASRLLVSNYGYTF. DNA of the CDR3: TGTGCCAGCAGGCTGTTAGTCTCTAACTATGGCTACACCTTC.

This chain joins TRBV5-5 and TRBJ1-5; 7 bases line up with TRBD1. Germline values: CDR1 SGHKS, CDR2 YYEKEE (reference sequence). CDR3 size: 15 residues. Trimming took 9 bases from V and 0 from J; bases not matched to a gene: 9. CDR3 DNA sequence: TGTGCCACCACCGCGACAGGGAATAGCAATCAGCCCCAGCATTTT. It codes for CATTATGNSNQPQHF.

This clone was counted between two and nine times. The rearrangement uses TRBV5-4 and TRBJ1-3, with D possibly being TRBD1 (6 bases). The CDR3 covers 14 residues. Germline V gene data show CDR1 as SGHNT and CDR2 as YYREEE (reference sequence). Trimming took 4 bases from V and 3 from J, leaving 11 bases between them. This CDR3 reads CASSDRLYGNTIYF. DNA of the CDR3: TGTGCCAGCAGCGACAGGCTGTATGGAAACACCATATATTTT.

The chain has TRBV20-1 and TRBJ2-1; D ambiguous. The V gene lost 3 bases and the J gene lost 8 bases, with 14 bases spanning the gap. Germline V gives CDR1 DFQATT, CDR2 SNEGSKA (reference sequence). CDR3 length equals 13 residues. CDR3 DNA sequence: TGCAGTGCTAGTAGCCGGTATATCTATGAGCAGTTCTTC. It is translated as CSASSRYIYEQFF.

This sequence joins TRBV3-1 (or the pseudogene TRBV3-2) and TRBJ2-7, with 7 bases aligning to TRBD1. The germline CDR1 and CDR2 sequences are LGHDT and YNNKEL (reference sequence). The junction had 4 bases not matched to a gene; V was cut back by 4 bases and J by 4 bases. The CDR3 is 13 amino acids. The CDR3 here is CASSRGRGYEQYF. In nucleotides, the CDR3 is TGTGCCAGCAGCCGGGGCAGGGGGTACGAGCAGTACTTC.

The chain uses TRBV9 and TRBJ1-1; D might be TRBD1 (6 bases). The CDR3 covers 14 residues. Germline lookup yields CDR1 SGDLS and CDR2 YYNGEE. The germline V and J ends were trimmed by 1 base and 11 bases, with 18 bases remaining between them. CDR3 amino acids: CASSVLGAGAVAFF. In DNA form, the CDR3 reads TGTGCCAGCAGCGTATTGGGGGCCGGGGCGGTGGCTTTCTTT. Based on the CDR3 plus reference TRBV9 and TRBJ1-1, the full variable domain is DSGVTQTPKHLITATGQRVTLRCSPRSGDLSVYWYQQSLDQGLQFLIQYYNGEERAKGNILERFSAQQFPDLHSELNLSSLELGDSALYFCASSVLGAGAVAFFGQGTRLTVV.

The rearrangement uses TRBV30 and TRBJ1-6, with 9 bases lining up with TRBD1. V lost 2 bases and J lost 7; bases outside the gene matches: 6. The CDR3 is made up of 15 amino acids. Germline V gene sequence: CDR1 GTSNPN, CDR2 SVGIG (reference sequence). Here the CDR3 DNA reads TGTGCCTGGAGTCCCCTGACAGGGGGAAATTCACCCCTCCACTTT. Translating it yields CAWSPLTGGNSPLHF.

The CDR3 spells CASSESRVNEQFF. CDR3 bases: TGTGCCAGCAGTGAATCAAGAGTGAATGAGCAGTTCTTC. The genes are TRBV2 and TRBJ2-1; D is undetermined. The V gene lost 2 bases and the J gene lost 7 bases, with 9 bases spanning the gap. This CDR3 has 13 residues. In germline, CDR1 is SNHLY, CDR2 FYNNEI.

This clone appeared a single time. The chain employs TRBV10-3 and TRBJ1-3, with D tentatively TRBD1 (6 bases). Trimming stripped 9 bases from V and 1 base from J, with 7 bases between. Per germline, CDR1 ENHRY and CDR2 SYGVKD. CDR3 length: 12 residues. The CDR3 DNA is TGTGCCATGGGACATTCTGGAAACACCATATATTTT. This encodes CAMGHSGNTIYF.

The J gene is TRBJ1-2, the V gene TRBV7-9; tentative D call: TRBD1 (5 bases). Germline-derived CDR1 and CDR2 are SEHNR and FQNEAQ (reference sequence). The CDR3 has 14 amino acids. V was shortened by 7 bases and J by 4 bases, with 16 bases between the two germline ends. The CDR3 protein is CASINHSGFYGYTF. The DNA of the CDR3 is TGTGCCAGCATCAACCACTCAGGGTTCTATGGCTACACCTTC.

J is TRBJ2-5 and V is TRBV6-5, with D possibly matching TRBD2 (6 bases). Per germline, CDR1 MNHEY and CDR2 SVGAGI. This CDR3 spans 15 amino acids. Deletions cut 6 bases from V and 1 base from J, with 15 bases between. Here the CDR3 DNA reads TGTGCCAGCAGGGACCGGGAGAGGTCCCAAGAGACCCAGTACTTC. It is translated as CASRDRERSQETQYF.

This clone appeared a few times. This specimen includes other DNA sequences encoding the same CDR3. The chain uses TRBV30 and TRBJ1-2; 10 nucleotides align to TRBD1. This CDR3 contains 13 residues. V was clipped by 2 bases and J by 4 bases; unmatched bases: 1. Germline CDR1 reads GTSNPN; CDR2 reads SVGIG (reference sequence). The CDR3 sequence: CAWSRTGGYGYTF. Here the CDR3 DNA reads TGTGCCTGGAGTCGGACAGGGGGCTATGGCTACACCTTC.

The chain is built from TRBV7-2 and TRBJ2-7; 9 bases are a match to TRBD1. With 6 bases clipped from V and 3 bases from J, the junction kept 6 bases outside the gene matches. CDR1 is SGHTA, CDR2 FQGNSA, per germline. The CDR3 is 14 amino acids. In DNA form, the CDR3 reads TGTGCCAGCAGACGGGACAGGGCGAGCTACGAGCAGTACTTC. Protein product: CASRRDRASYEQYF.